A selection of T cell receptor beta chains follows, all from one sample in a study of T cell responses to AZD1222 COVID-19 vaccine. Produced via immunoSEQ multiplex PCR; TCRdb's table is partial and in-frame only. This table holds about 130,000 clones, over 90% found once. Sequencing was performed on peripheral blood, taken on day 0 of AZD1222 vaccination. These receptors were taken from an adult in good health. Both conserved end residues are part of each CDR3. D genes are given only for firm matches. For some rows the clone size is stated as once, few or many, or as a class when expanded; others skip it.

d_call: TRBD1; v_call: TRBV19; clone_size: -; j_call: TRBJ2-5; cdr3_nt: TGTGCCAGTAGCATGGGACAGGGGCAGACCCAGTACTTC; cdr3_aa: CASSMGQGQTQYF
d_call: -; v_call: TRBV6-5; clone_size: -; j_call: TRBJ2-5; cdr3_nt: TGTGCCAGCAGTTACGGGGCTATACAAGAGACCCAGTACTTC; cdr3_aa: CASSYGAIQETQYF
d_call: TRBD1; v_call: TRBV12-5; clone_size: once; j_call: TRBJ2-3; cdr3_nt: TGTGCTAGTGGTTTGACAGGGGGCGGAGATACGCAGTATTTT; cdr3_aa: CASGLTGGGDTQYF
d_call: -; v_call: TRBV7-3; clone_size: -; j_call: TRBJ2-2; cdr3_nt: TGTGCCAGCAGCCAACAGGGATCAGCCGGGGAGCTGTTTTTT; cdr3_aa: CASSQQGSAGELFF
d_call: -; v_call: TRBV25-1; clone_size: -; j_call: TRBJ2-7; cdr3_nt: TGTGCCAGCAGTGAATCAGGTTACAGGCCGCAGTACTTC; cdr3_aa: CASSESGYRPQYF
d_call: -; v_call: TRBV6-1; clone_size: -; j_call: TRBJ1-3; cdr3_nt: TGTGCCAGCAGTGAGGCAATACGGGGTGGAAACACCATATATTTT; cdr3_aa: CASSEAIRGGNTIYF
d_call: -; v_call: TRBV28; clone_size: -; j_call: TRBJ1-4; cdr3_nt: TGTGCCAGCAGCCGCCGGTGGGGGGGTCGAAAACTGTTTTTT; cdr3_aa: CASSRRWGGRKLFF
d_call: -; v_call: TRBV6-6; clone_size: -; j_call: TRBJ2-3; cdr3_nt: TGTGCCAGCAACGACCCCGAAGGGAGCACAGATACGCAGTATTTT; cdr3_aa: CASNDPEGSTDTQYF
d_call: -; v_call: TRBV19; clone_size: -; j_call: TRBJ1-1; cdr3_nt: TGTGCCAGTAAGGGGGGCGAGGCGAACACTGAAGCTTTCTTT; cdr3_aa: CASKGGEANTEAFF
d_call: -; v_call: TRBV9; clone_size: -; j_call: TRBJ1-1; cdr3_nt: TGTGCCAGCAGCGTAGGGCAGGGGTACACTGAAGCTTTCTTT; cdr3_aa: CASSVGQGYTEAFF
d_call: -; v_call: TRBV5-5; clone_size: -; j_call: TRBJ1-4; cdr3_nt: TGTGCCAGCAGCGACGCTCCTCCGCGTCCGGGGGAAAAACTGTTTTTT; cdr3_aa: CASSDAPPRPGEKLFF
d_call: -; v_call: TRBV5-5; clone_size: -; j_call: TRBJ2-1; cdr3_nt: TGTGCCAGCAGCCCGTGGGACAACTACAATGAGCAGTTCTTC; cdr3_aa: CASSPWDNYNEQFF
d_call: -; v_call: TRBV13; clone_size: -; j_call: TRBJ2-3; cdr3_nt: TGTGCCAGCAGCACTAGCAGCACAGATACGCAGTATTTT; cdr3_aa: CASSTSSTDTQYF
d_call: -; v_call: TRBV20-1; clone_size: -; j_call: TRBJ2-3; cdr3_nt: TGCAGTGCAATTATGGGGACGGAACAGTATTTT; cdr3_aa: CSAIMGTEQYF
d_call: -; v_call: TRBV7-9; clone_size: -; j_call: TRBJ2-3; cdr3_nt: TGTGCCAGCAGCTTGGAGGTAGAGACAGATACGCAGTATTTT; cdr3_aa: CASSLEVETDTQYF
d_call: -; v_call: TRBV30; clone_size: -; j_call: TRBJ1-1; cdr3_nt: TGTGCCTGGGACCTTCCAGGGGCCCTGATGAACACTGAAGCTTTCTTT; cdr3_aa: CAWDLPGALMNTEAFF
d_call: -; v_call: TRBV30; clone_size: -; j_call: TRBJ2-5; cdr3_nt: TGTGCCTGGAGCCTTCAGGGGGAGACCCAGTACTTC; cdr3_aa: CAWSLQGETQYF
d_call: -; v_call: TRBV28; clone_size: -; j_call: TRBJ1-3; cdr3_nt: TGTGCCAGCAGTTTAGAAACGGAATCAGGAAACACCATATATTTT; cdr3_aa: CASSLETESGNTIYF
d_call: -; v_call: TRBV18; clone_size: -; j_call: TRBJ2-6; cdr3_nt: TGTGCCAGCTCACCGTTAAAAGGGGCCAACGTCCTGACTTTC; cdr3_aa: CASSPLKGANVLTF
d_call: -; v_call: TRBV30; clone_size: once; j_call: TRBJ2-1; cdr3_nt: TGTGCCTGGAGTTTCACGGGGAGTGAGCAGTTCTTC; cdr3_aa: CAWSFTGSEQFF
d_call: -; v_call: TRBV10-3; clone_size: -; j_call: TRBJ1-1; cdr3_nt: TGTGCCATCAGTGAGTCGAGTTCCACTGAAGCTTTCTTT; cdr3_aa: CAISESSSTEAFF
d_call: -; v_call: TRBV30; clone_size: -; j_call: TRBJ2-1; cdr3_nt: TGTGCCTGGAGTGTATTGTTCAATGAGCAGTTCTTC; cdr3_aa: CAWSVLFNEQFF
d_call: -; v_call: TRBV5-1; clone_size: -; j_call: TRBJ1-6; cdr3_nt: TGCGCCAGCAGCTTACAGGGAACCTATAATTCACCCCTCCACTTT; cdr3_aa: CASSLQGTYNSPLHF
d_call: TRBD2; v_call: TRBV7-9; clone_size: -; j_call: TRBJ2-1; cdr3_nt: TGTGCCAGCAGCTTAGTCCCTAGCGGGAGCCGTGGGGGGAGGGAGCAGTTCTTC; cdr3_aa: CASSLVPSGSRGGREQFF
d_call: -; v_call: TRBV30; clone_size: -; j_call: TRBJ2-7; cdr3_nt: TGTGCCTGGAGTGCGGGTCCCGAACGGTACTTC; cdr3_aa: CAWSAGPERYF
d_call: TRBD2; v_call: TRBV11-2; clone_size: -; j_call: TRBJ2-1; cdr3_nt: TGTGCCAGCAGCCCCAATTGGGGAGGGACTTTCTCCTACAATGAGCAGTTCTTC; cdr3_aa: CASSPNWGGTFSYNEQFF
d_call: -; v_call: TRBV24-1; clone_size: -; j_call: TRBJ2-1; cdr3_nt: TGTGCCACCAGTGATCCAGATAGGGGGCCAAGGAGTGGGGAGGACAATGAGCAGTTCTTC; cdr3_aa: CATSDPDRGPRSGEDNEQFF
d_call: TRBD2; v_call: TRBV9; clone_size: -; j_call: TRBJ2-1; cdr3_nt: TGTGCCAGCAGCGTAGGAGGGGGACTAGCGGGAGAGAATGAGCAGTTCTTC; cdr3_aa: CASSVGGGLAGENEQFF
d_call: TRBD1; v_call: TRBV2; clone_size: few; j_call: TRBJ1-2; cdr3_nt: TGTGCCAGCAGGGACAGGGGGCTGGGTGGCTACACCTTC; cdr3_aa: CASRDRGLGGYTF
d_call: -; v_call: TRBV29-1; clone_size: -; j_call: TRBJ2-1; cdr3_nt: TGCAGCGTTGAGGGACCCCAGTTCAATGAGCAGTTCTTC; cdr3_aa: CSVEGPQFNEQFF
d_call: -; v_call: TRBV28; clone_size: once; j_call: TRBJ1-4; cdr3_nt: TGTGCCAGCAGTTTTCCCCAGGGCGGGCAAGAAAAACTGTTTTTT; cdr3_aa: CASSFPQGGQEKLFF
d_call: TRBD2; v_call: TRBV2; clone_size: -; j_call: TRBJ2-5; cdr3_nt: TGTGCCAGCAGTGCCGGGGGGGAGACCCAGTACTTC; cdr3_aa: CASSAGGETQYF
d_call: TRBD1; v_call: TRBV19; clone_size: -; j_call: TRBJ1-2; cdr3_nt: TGTGCCAGTAATCAACAGGGGACACCCAACTGGGGCTACACCTTC; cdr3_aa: CASNQQGTPNWGYTF
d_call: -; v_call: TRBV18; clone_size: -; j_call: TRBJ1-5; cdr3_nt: TGTGCCAGCTCATCCGGACATAGAAATCAGCCCCAGCATTTT; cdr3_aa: CASSSGHRNQPQHF
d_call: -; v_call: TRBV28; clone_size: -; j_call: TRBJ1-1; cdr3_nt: TGTGCCAGCAGTTTATTCCCAGGGGCTGGGGGCACTGAAGCTTTCTTT; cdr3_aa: CASSLFPGAGGTEAFF
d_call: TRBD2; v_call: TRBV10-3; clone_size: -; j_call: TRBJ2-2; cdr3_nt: TGTGCCATCAGTGGGACTAGCGGGAGGGCCGAGCTGTTTTTT; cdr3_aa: CAISGTSGRAELFF
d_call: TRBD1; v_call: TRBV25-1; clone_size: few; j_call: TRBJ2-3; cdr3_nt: TGTGCCAGCAGCGCAACACCGGGACAGGGGGCAGCGGATACGCAGTATTTT; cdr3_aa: CASSATPGQGAADTQYF
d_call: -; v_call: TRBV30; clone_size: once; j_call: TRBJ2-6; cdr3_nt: TGTGCCTGGAGCGTTGGAACTTTAGGAAGCTCTGGGGCCAACGTCCTGACTTTC; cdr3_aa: CAWSVGTLGSSGANVLTF
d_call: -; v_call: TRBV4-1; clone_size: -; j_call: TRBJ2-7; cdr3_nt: TGCGCCAGTAGCCAAGTGGGACAACAGTACGAGCAGTACTTC; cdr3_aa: CASSQVGQQYEQYF
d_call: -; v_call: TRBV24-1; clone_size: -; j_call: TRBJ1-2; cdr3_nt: TGTGCCACCAGTGCTATCAAGGGGAGAGACTATGGCTACACCTTC; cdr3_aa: CATSAIKGRDYGYTF
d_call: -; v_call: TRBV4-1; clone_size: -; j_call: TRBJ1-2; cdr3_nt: TGCGCCAGCAGCCAAATGACAGGCTCCCCTTTCGGCTACACCTTC; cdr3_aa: CASSQMTGSPFGYTF
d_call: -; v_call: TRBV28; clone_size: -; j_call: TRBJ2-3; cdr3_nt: TGTGCCAGCAGTTCCGGATCGAGGACAGATACGCAGTATTTT; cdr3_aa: CASSSGSRTDTQYF
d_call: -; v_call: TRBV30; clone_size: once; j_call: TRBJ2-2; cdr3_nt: TGTGCCTGGCTTCGTACGGGAGTCGGGGAGCTGTTTTTT; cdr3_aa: CAWLRTGVGELFF
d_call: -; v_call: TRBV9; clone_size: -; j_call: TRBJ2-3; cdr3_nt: TGTGCCAGCAGCGCCGGGGGTGGGAGTATTAGCACAGATACGCAGTATTTT; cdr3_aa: CASSAGGGSISTDTQYF
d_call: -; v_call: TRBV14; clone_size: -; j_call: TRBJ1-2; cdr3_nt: TGTGCCAGCAGCCCGACTTTAAATGGCTACACCTTC; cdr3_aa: CASSPTLNGYTF
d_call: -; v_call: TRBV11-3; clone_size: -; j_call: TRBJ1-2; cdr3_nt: TGTGCCAGCAGGCCTAGGACAACTGGCTACACCTTC; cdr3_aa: CASRPRTTGYTF